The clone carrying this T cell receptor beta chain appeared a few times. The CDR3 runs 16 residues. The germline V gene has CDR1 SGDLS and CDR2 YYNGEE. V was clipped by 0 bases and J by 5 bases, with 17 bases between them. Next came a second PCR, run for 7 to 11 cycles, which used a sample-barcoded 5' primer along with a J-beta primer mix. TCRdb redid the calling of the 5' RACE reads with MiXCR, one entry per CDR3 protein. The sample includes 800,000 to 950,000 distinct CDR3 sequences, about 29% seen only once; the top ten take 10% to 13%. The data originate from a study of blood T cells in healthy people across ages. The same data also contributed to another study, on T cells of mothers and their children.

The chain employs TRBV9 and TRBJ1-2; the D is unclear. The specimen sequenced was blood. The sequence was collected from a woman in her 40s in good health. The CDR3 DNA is TGTGCCAGCAGCGTAGAAGTCCGAACCCTTCGTTATGGCTACACCTTC. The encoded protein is CASSVEVRTLRYGYTF.